The present T cell receptor (beta chain) was sequenced within a study of blood T cell repertoires in COVID-19. In the source study's methods: The authors estimated nucleated cell counts from reference gene primer amplification. Clones were sequenced by immunoSEQ multiplex PCR, and TCRdb holds only the in-frame ones, with some missing. V and J calls plus clone size are reproduced from that table; the DNA served to infer D and trimming. The sample has about 73,000 clones, over 75% seen once; the top ten hold around 3.9%. V was clipped by 5 bases and J by 0 bases, with 8 bases between them. Germline V gene data show CDR1 as MNHEY and CDR2 as SVGAGI. The CDR3 runs 15 residues.

The receptor was derived from a woman aged 60-75 years with acute or convalescent COVID-19. V is TRBV6-5 and J is TRBJ2-6, with a possible D match to TRBD2 (5 bases). The sequencing sample was made of peripheral blood. CDR3 sequence (DNA): TGTGCCAGCAGTAGAGGGTTCTCTGGGGCCAACGTCCTGACTTTC. Protein sequence: CASSRGFSGANVLTF.